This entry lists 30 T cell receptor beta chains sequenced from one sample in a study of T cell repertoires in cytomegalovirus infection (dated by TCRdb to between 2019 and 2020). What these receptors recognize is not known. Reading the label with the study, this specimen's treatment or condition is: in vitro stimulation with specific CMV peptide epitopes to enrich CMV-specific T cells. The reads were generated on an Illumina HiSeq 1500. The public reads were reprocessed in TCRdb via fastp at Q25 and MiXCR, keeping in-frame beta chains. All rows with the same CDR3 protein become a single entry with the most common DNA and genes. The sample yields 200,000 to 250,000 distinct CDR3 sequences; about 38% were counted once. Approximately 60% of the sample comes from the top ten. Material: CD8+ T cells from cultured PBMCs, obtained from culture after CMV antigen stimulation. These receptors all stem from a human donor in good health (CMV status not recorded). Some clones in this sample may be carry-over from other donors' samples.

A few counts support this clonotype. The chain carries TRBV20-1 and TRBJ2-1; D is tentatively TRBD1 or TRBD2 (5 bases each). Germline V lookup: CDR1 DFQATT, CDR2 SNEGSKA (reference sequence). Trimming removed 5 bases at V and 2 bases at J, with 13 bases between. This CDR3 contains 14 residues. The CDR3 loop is CSAPTGPTYNEQFF. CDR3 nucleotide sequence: TGCAGTGCTCCCACGGGACCAACCTACAATGAGCAGTTCTTC.

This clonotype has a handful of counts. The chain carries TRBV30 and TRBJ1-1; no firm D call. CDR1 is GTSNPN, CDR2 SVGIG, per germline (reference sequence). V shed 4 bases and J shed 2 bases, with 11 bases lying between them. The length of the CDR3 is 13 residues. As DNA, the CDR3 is TGTGCCTGGACAGCCTTGGATAACACTGAAGCTTTCTTT. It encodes CAWTALDNTEAFF. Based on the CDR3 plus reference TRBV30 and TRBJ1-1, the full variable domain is SQTIHQWPATLVQPVGSPLSLECTVEGTSNPNLYWYRQAAGRGLQLLFYSVGIGQISSEVPQNLSASRPQDRQFILSSKKLLLSDSGFYLCAWTALDNTEAFFGQGTRLTVV.

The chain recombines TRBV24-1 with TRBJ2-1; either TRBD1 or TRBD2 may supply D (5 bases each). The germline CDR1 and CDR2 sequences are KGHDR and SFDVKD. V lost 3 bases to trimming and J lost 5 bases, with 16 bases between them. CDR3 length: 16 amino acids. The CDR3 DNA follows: TGTGCCACCAGTGATGCCCCCACCGGGACCGACAATGAGCAGTTCTTC. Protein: CATSDAPTGTDNEQFF.

The CDR3 DNA reads as TGTGCCAGCAGCCCCCCCACAGCCGGGGAAAATACGCAGTATTTT. Its protein is CASSPPTAGENTQYF. The chain recombines TRBV11-2 with TRBJ2-3; a possible D gene is TRBD2 (5 bases). This CDR3 region has 15 residues. V was shortened by 5 bases and J by 7 bases, with 19 bases between the two germline ends. The germline gives CDR1 SGHAT, CDR2 FQNNGV.

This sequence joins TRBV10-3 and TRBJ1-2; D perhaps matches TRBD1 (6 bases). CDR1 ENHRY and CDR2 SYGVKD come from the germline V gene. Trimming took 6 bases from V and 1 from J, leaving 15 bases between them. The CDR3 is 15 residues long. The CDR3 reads CAISLGQYGNYGYTF. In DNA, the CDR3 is TGTGCCATCAGCCTCGGACAGTACGGTAACTATGGCTACACCTTC.

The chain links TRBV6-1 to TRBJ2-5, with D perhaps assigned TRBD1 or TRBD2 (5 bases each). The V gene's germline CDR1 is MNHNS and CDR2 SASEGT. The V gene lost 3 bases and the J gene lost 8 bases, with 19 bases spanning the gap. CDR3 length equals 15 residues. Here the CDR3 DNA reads TGTGCCAGCAGTGACTGGACACGGGACCTCGATACCCAGTACTTC. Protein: CASSDWTRDLDTQYF.

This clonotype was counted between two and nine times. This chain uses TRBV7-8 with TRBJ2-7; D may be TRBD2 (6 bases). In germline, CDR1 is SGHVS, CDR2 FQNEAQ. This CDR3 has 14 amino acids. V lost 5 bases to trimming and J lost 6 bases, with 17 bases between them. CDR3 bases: TGTGCCAGCAGCCGCCGCGGGGCCATATTCGAGCAGTACTTC. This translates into CASSRRGAIFEQYF.

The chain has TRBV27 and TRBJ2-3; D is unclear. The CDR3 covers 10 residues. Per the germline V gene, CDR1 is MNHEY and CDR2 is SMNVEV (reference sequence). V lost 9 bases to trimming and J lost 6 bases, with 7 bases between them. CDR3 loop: CARQGDTQYF. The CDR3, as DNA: TGTGCCAGACAAGGCGATACGCAGTATTTT.

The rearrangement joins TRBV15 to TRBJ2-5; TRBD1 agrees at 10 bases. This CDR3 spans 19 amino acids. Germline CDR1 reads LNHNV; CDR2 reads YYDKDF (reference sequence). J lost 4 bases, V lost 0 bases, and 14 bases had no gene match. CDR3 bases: TGTGCCACCAGCAGAGATCGCCGAAGGGACAGGGGAGGATCAGAGACCCAGTACTTC. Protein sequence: CATSRDRRRDRGGSETQYF.

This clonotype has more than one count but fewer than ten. CDR3 residues: CASSLGGPPSSYNEQFF. The CDR3 DNA is TGTGCCAGCAGCTTAGGCGGCCCCCCGAGCTCCTACAATGAGCAGTTCTTC. The chain recombines TRBV7-2 with TRBJ2-1; D is unclear. Germline V gives CDR1 SGHTA, CDR2 FQGNSA. Trimming pared 1 base from V and 0 bases from J, leaving 13 bases between. The CDR3 totals 17 residues. The whole variable domain, remainder taken from reference TRBV7-2 and TRBJ2-1, is GAGVSQSPSNKVTEKGKDVELRCDPISGHTALYWYRQSLGQGLEFLIYFQGNSAPDKSGLPSDRFSAERTGGSVSTLTIQRTQQEDSAVYLCASSLGGPPSSYNEQFFGPGTRLTVL.

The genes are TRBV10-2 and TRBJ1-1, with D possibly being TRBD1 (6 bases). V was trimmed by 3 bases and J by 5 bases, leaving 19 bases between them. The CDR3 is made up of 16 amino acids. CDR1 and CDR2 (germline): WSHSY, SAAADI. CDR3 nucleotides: TGCGCCAGCAGTGAATGGGGGCTCGGACCAGGGACTGAAGCTTTCTTT. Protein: CASSEWGLGPGTEAFF.

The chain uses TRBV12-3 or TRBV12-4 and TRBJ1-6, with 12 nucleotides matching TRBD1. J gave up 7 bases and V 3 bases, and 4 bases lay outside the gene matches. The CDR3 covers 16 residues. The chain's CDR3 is CASSLGQGAGNSPLHF. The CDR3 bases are TGTGCCAGCAGTTTGGGACAGGGGGCTGGCAATTCACCCCTCCACTTT.

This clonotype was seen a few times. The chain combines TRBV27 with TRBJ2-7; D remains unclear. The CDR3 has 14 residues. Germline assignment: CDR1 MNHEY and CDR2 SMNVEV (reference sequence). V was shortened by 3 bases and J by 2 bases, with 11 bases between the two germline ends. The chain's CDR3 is CASSLSAIAYEQYF. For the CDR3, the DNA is TGTGCCAGCAGTTTGTCAGCTATCGCCTACGAGCAGTACTTC.

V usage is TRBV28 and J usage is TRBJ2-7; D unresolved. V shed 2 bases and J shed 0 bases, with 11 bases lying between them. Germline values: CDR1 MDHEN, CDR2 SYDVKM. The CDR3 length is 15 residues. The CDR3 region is CASSLDDESSYEQYF. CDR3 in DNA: TGTGCCAGCAGTTTAGACGACGAGAGCTCCTACGAGCAGTACTTC.

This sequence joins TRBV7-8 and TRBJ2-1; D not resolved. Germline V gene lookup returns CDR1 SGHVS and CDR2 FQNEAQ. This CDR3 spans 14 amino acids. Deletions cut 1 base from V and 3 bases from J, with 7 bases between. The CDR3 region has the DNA TGTGCCAGCAGCTTAGAATCTTACTACAATGAGCAGTTCTTC. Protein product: CASSLESYYNEQFF.

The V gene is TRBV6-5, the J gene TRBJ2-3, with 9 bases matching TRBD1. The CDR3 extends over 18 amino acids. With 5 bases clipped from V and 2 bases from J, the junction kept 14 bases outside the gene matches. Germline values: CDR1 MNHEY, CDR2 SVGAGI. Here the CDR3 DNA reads TGTGCCAGCAGTGAGGACAGGGGAAGTCTGGGCTACACAGATACGCAGTATTTT. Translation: CASSEDRGSLGYTDTQYF.

DNA of the CDR3: TGTGCCTCGCTCAGGGGGAACACTGAAGCTTTCTTT. Its translation: CASLRGNTEAFF. This chain joins TRBV7-6 and TRBJ1-1, with D perhaps matching TRBD1 (6 bases). Germline assignment: CDR1 SGHVS and CDR2 FNYEAQ. Deletions cut 11 bases from V and 1 base from J, with 11 bases between. CDR3 length: 12 amino acids.

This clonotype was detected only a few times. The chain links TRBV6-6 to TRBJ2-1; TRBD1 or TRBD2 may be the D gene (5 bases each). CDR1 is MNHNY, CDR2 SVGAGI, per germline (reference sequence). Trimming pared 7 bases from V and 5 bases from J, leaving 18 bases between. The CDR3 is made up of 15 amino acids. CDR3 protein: CASTFTGTDNNEQFF. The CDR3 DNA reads TGTGCCAGCACTTTCACCGGGACCGATAACAATGAGCAGTTCTTC.

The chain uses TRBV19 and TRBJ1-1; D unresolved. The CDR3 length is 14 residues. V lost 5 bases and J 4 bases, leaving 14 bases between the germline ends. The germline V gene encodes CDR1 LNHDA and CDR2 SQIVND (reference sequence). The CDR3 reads CASSGPSTFTEAFF. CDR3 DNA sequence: TGTGCCAGTAGTGGGCCATCCACCTTCACTGAAGCTTTCTTT.

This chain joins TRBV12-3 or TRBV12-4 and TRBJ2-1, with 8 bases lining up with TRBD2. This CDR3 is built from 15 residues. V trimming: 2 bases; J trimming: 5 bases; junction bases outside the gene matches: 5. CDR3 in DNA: TGTGCCAGCAGTTTACTCGGGGGGGTAGACAATGAGCAGTTCTTC. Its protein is CASSLLGGVDNEQFF.

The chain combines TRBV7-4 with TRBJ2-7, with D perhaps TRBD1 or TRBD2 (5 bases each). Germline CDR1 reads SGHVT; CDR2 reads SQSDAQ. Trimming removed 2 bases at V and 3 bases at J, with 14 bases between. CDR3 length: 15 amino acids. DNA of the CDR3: TGTGCCAGCAGCTTACCCCGGGGCACCAGCTACGAGCAGTACTTC. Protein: CASSLPRGTSYEQYF.

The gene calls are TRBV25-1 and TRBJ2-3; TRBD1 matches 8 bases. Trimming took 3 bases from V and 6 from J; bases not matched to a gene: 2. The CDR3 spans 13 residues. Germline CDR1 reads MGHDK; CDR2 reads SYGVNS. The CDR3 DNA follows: TGTGCCAGCAGTGACAGGGGGCAGGATACGCAGTATTTT. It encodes CASSDRGQDTQYF.

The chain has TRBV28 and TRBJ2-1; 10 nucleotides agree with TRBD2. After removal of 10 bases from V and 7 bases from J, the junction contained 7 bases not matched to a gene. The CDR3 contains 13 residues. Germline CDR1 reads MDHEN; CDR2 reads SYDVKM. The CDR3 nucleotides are TGTGCCACAGGGGCTAGCGGGAGTAATGAGCAGTTCTTC. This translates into CATGASGSNEQFF.

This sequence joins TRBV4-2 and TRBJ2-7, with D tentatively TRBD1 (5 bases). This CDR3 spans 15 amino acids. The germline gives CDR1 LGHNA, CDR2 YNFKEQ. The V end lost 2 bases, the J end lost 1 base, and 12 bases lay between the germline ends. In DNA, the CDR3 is TGTGCCAGCAGCCAAATCCCGACAGAATCCTACGAGCAGTACTTC. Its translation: CASSQIPTESYEQYF.

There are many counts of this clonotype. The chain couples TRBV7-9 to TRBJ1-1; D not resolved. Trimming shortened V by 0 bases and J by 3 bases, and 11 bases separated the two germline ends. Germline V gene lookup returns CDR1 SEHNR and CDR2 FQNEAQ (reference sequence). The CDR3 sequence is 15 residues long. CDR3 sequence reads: CASSLALMWDTEAFF. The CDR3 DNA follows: TGTGCCAGCAGCTTAGCCCTAATGTGGGACACTGAAGCTTTCTTT. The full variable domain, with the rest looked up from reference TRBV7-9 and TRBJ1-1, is DTGVSQNPRHKITKRGQNVTFRCDPISEHNRLYWYRQTLGQGPEFLTYFQNEAQLEKSRLLSDRFSAERPKGSFSTLEIQRTEQGDSAMYLCASSLALMWDTEAFFGQGTRLTVV.

CDR3 residues: CASSPRTGIAEAFF. CDR3 DNA sequence: TGTGCCAGCAGCCCGAGGACAGGGATCGCTGAAGCTTTCTTT. The chain uses TRBV14 and TRBJ1-1; TRBD1 agrees at 8 bases. This CDR3 spans 14 amino acids. V gave up 4 bases and J gave up 6 bases; unmatched junction bases: 7. The germline V gene has CDR1 SGHDN and CDR2 FVKESK.

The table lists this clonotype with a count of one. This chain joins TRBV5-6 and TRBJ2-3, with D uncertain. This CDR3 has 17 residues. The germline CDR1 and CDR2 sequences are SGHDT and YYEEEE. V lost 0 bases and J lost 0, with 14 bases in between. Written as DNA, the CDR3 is TGTGCCAGCAGCTTGGGGATGACTGTTCCTAGCACAGATACGCAGTATTTT. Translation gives CASSLGMTVPSTDTQYF.

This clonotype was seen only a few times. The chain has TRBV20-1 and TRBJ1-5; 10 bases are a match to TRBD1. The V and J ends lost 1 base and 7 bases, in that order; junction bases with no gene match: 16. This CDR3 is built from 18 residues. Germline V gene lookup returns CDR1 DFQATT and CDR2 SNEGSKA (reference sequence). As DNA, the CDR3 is TGCAGTGCTAGAGTATCAGGTTTGGGACAGGGGTTCGGACAGCCCCAGCATTTT. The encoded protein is CSARVSGLGQGFGQPQHF.

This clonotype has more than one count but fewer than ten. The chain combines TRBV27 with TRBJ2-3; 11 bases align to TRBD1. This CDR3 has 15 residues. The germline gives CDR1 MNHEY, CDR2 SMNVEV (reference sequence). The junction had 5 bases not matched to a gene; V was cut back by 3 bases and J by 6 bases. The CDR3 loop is CASSFRDRGTDTQYF. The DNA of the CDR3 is TGTGCCAGCAGTTTTCGGGACAGGGGGACGGATACGCAGTATTTT.

The CDR3: CASSPTGRGYTF. The CDR3 DNA follows: TGTGCCAGCAGCCCGACCGGGAGAGGCTACACCTTC. The chain couples TRBV9 to TRBJ1-2, with D unclear. V was clipped by 4 bases and J by 8 bases, with 12 bases between them. The V gene's germline CDR1 is SGDLS and CDR2 YYNGEE. The CDR3 sequence is 12 residues long. Complete variable domain (other parts from reference TRBV9 and TRBJ1-2): DSGVTQTPKHLITATGQRVTLRCSPRSGDLSVYWYQQSLDQGLQFLIQYYNGEERAKGNILERFSAQQFPDLHSELNLSSLELGDSALYFCASSPTGRGYTFGSGTRLTVV.